At least ten counts were recorded for the clone carrying this T cell receptor beta chain. The data were taken from a study of shared clonotypes between healthy human individuals. Study overall: The study used three CD4 naive, three CD4 memory, two CD8 naive and one CD8 memory plate per donor.

In the authors' methods: ImmunoSEQ only sent back junction sequences with no quality scores, so filtering was done differently. Sequenced by immunoSEQ multiplex PCR; TCRdb stores in-frame clones only, minus some. D and trimming come from the DNA, and the V and J calls and clone size come from that table. The data hold 1,100,000 or so clones, with about four fifths observed a single time. The CDR3 consists of 16 residues. Per the germline V gene, CDR1 is MNHNS and CDR2 is SASEGT. Trimming left V 4 bases short and J 0 bases short, with 13 bases between. The sequence was obtained from a man younger than 30 in good health. Some clones in this sample may be carry-over from other donors' samples. This rearrangement joins TRBV6-1 to TRBJ1-5, with a tentative D call TRBD1 (6 bases). Input material: memory CD4+ T cells from PBMCs. Documented subset: CD45RA-negative fraction. The CDR3 bases are TGTGCCAGCAGTGGGTTAAAGGGGGGTAGCAATCAGCCCCAGCATTTT. Translated: CASSGLKGGSNQPQHF.